Sequencing of this T cell receptor (beta chain) was carried out in a study of OX40 agonist ivuxolimab in advanced cancers. At baseline, cycle 4 day 1, and cycle 7 day 1, blood was sampled. Libraries were prepared by immunoSEQ multiplex PCR; TCRdb keeps only in-frame clonotypes and omits some of them. The data hold around 25,000 clones, with around four fifths observed a single time. Germline loops: CDR1 SQVTM, CDR2 ANQGSEA. This CDR3 comprises 15 residues. The V gene end was trimmed by 7 bases and the J gene end by 5 bases; junction bases not matched to a gene: 14. J is TRBJ2-7 and V is TRBV29-1, with 10 bases identical to TRBD1. The clonotype comes from an adult with an advanced solid tumor such as melanoma, head and neck, liver or kidney cancer. Specimen: CD4+ or CD8+ T cells sorted from blood, collected in a trial of the OX40 agonist ivuxolimab. CDR3 DNA: TGCAGCGCCACTGAACGGGACAGGGGCACCCACGAGCAGTACTTC. It specifies CSATERDRGTHEQYF.